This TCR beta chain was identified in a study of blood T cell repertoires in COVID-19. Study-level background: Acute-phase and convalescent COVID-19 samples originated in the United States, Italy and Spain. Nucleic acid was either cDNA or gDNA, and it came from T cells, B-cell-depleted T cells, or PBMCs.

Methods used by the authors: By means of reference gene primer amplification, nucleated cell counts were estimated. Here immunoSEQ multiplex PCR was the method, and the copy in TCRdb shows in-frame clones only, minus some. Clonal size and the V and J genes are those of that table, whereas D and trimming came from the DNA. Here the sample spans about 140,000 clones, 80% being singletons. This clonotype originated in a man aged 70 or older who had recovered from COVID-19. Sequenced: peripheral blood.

In DNA form, the CDR3 reads TGTGCCAGCAGCCCACAGGGAAGTGGGACTGAAGCTTTCTTT. As protein: CASSPQGSGTEAFF. This chain joins TRBV7-9 and TRBJ1-1; tentative D call: TRBD1 (6 bases). CDR1 SEHNR and CDR2 FQNEAQ come from the germline V gene (reference sequence). The CDR3 sequence is 14 residues long. Trimming shortened V by 5 bases and J by 5 bases, and 15 bases separated the two germline ends.